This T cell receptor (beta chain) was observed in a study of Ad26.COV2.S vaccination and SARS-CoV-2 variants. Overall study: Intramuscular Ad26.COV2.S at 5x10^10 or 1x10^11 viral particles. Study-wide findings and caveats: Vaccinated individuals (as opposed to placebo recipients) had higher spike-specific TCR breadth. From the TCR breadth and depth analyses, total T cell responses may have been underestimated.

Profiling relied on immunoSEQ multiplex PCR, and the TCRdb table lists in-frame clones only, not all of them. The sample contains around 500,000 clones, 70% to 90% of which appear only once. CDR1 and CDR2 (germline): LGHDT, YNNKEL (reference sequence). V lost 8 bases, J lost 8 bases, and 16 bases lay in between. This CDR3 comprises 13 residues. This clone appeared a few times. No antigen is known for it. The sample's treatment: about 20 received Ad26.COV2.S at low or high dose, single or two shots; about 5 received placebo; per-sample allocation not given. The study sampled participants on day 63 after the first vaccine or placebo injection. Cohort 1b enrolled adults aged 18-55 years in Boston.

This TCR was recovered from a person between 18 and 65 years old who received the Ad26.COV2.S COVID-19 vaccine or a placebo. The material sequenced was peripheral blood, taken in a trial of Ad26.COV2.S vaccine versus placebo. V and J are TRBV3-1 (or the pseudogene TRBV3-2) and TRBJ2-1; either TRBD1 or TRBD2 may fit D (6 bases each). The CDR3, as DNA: TGTGCCAGCCACCACGGGGGCGAAGATGAGCAGTTCTTC. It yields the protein CASHHGGEDEQFF.